The next 7 T cell receptor beta chains were all read from a single sample in a study of T cells after yellow fever vaccination. In TCRdb, the 5' RACE reads were re-called with MiXCR into one record per CDR3 protein. The sample shows around 360,000 distinct CDR3 sequences, roughly 11% of them seen only once. Sequences were derived from PBMCs, sampled on the day of the first yellow fever vaccination. These receptors were taken from a man aged 18 to 29 who received the YFV17D yellow fever vaccine.

This clonotype was observed a handful of times. The chain joins TRBV4-1 to TRBJ2-6; 11 bases are shared with TRBD2. Per the germline V gene, CDR1 is MGHRA and CDR2 is YSYEKL. This CDR3 is built from 22 residues. Unmatched junction bases numbered 20, after V lost 3 bases and J lost 4 bases. CDR3 nucleotides: TGCGCCAGCAGCCACCGCAAAACTAGCGGGGGTCCACCGGCGCGGGGGGCCAACGTCCTGACTTTC. Translating it yields CASSHRKTSGGPPARGANVLTF.

The table lists this clonotype with a few counts. The chain employs TRBV12-3 or TRBV12-4 and TRBJ2-5; tentative D call: TRBD1 (6 bases). Trimming removed 6 bases from V and 9 bases from J, with 17 bases in between. This CDR3 has 13 residues. CDR3 coding DNA: TGTGCCAGCAGAGGACAGAGGAGTACGGCCCAGTACTTC. Encoded protein: CASRGQRSTAQYF.

The chain uses TRBV14 and TRBJ2-5; D is unresolved. The CDR3 has 15 amino acids. V was cut by 0 bases and J by 5 bases, with 13 bases left in between. The germline V gene has CDR1 SGHDN and CDR2 FVKESK. The CDR3 nucleotides read TGTGCCAGCAGCCAAGATAAGGGCTCCCGGGAGACCCAGTACTTC. Its protein product is CASSQDKGSRETQYF.

This clonotype was observed a handful of times. The genes are TRBV7-6 and TRBJ2-6; TRBD1 matches at 7 bases. The CDR3 extends over 18 amino acids. Trimming removed 3 bases from V and 4 bases from J; junction bases left unmatched: 12. The germline V gene has CDR1 SGHVS and CDR2 FNYEAQ. The CDR3 sequence is CASSLYPGQISGANVLTF. The CDR3 DNA reads as TGTGCCAGCAGCTTGTACCCGGGACAGATCTCCGGGGCCAACGTCCTGACTTTC.

This clonotype was found a few times. This chain connects TRBV3-1 to TRBJ1-2, with D possibly TRBD1 on 5 matching bases. The V and J ends lost 0 bases and 5 bases respectively, with 13 bases between them. The V gene's germline CDR1 is LGHDT and CDR2 YNNKEL (reference sequence). This CDR3 spans 15 amino acids. The CDR3 DNA sequence: TGTGCCAGCAGCCAAGAGAATGAGCGGGGGTATGGCTACACCTTC. Its translation is CASSQENERGYGYTF.

This clonotype has only a few counts. The genes are TRBV6-1 and TRBJ2-3; maybe TRBD2 (5 bases). CDR3 length: 15 amino acids. Between the trimmed V and J ends, which lost 7 bases and 0 bases, there was a span of 14 bases. Germline lookup yields CDR1 MNHNS and CDR2 SASEGT. The CDR3 reads CASIRTADSTDTQYF. The DNA of the CDR3 is TGTGCCAGCATCCGGACTGCTGATAGCACAGATACGCAGTATTTT.

The chain has TRBV5-1 and TRBJ1-2, with 7 bases fitting TRBD1. The trim removed 2 bases at V and 0 bases at J, leaving 4 bases unmatched. This CDR3 has 15 amino acids. CDR1 and CDR2 from the germline V gene are SGHRS and YFSETQ. CDR3 DNA: TGCGCCAGCAGCTTAGGACAGGACCCTAACTATGGCTACACCTTC. Translating it yields CASSLGQDPNYGYTF.